The rows below give T cell receptor beta chains drawn from one sample of a study of T cell changes during pregnancy in multiple sclerosis. Clones were sequenced by immunoSEQ multiplex PCR, and TCRdb holds only the in-frame ones, with some missing. The profile shows roughly 50,000 clones, approximately 90% of them singletons. The specimen comprised CD4+ T cells from peripheral blood mononuclear cells, sampled after pregnancy. These receptors originate from a female donor with multiple sclerosis, enrolled in a pregnancy study. The CDR3 runs from the conserved cysteine through the conserved F or W. D genes are given only for firm matches. Expanded clones get a size class; other rows say once, few or many, or leave the size out.

TRBJ2-2	TRBV5-1	-	TRBD2	TGCGCCAGCAGCTTGAAATTAGCGGGAGTCACCGGGGAGCTGTTTTTT	CASSLKLAGVTGELFF
TRBJ1-1	TRBV5-4	-	-	TGTGCCAGCAGCTTGGTGGGGGGGGGCCAAGCTTTCTTT	CASSLVGGGQAFF
TRBJ1-2	TRBV6-1	-	-	TGTGCCAGCAGTGAAACGCACCGAGCGTATGGCTACACCTTC	CASSETHRAYGYTF
TRBJ2-4	TRBV5-1	-	TRBD1	TGCGCCAGCAGCCCAACGACAGGGGTCAACATTCAGTACTTC	CASSPTTGVNIQYF
TRBJ2-1	TRBV18	-	TRBD2	TGTGCCAGCTCACGGACTAGCGGGATAGGCAATGAGCAGTTCTTC	CASSRTSGIGNEQFF
TRBJ1-4	TRBV2	-	TRBD1	TGTGCCAGCGGTTTAGAGGGGGCCGGCGAAAAACTGTTTTTT	CASGLEGAGEKLFF
TRBJ1-5	TRBV19	-	-	TGTGCCAGTAGTATCAAAGGCAGCCGGGGCAATCAGCCCCAGCATTTT	CASSIKGSRGNQPQHF
TRBJ2-7	TRBV5-6	-	TRBD1	TGTGCCAGCAGCTTGCCAGGGGGAGCCACCTACGAGCAGTACTTC	CASSLPGGATYEQYF
TRBJ2-5	TRBV18	-	-	TGTGCCAGCACTATAAAAGAGACCCAGTACTTC	CASTIKETQYF
TRBJ2-3	TRBV20-1	-	-	TGCAGTGCCCATCGGACAGATACGCAGTATTTT	CSAHRTDTQYF
TRBJ2-1	TRBV6-5	-	TRBD2	TGTGCCAGCAGTTCCCTTAGCGGGAGGTCCTACAATGAGCAGTTCTTC	CASSSLSGRSYNEQFF
TRBJ1-4	TRBV5-1	-	TRBD1	TGCGCCAGCAGCTCGGGACAGTATAATGAAAAACTGTTTTTT	CASSSGQYNEKLFF
TRBJ2-3	TRBV6-1	-	-	TGTGCCAGCAGGGGCGGGACAGATACGCAGTATTTT	CASRGGTDTQYF
TRBJ2-5	TRBV19	-	TRBD1	TGTGCCAGTAGTTTGAGGGACAGGGGAAAAGAGACCCAGTACTTC	CASSLRDRGKETQYF
TRBJ1-5	TRBV11-3	-	-	TGTGCCAGCAGCTTGTTACGGGAGAAGCCCCAGCATTTT	CASSLLREKPQHF
TRBJ2-5	TRBV6-6	-	TRBD1	TGTGCCAGCAGTCGGACAGGGAGGAGGGAGACCCAGTACTTC	CASSRTGRRETQYF
TRBJ1-1	TRBV5-4	-	-	TGTGCCAGCAGCTTGGGGCTCTCGAACACTGAAGCTTTCTTT	CASSLGLSNTEAFF
TRBJ2-2	TRBV2	-	-	TGTGCCAGCAGTGAACAGGGTGTAGGCGGGGAGCTGTTTTTT	CASSEQGVGGELFF
TRBJ1-5	TRBV6-5	-	-	TGTGCCACCAAAGTTCAACAGGGAGTAGGGCAGCCCCAGCATTTT	CATKVQQGVGQPQHF
TRBJ1-2	TRBV5-1	-	-	TGCGCCAGCAGCTTGGAGCAGGCCTTTTATGGCTACACCTTC	CASSLEQAFYGYTF
TRBJ2-1	TRBV7-3	-	-	TGTGCCAGCAGCTTAACAGGGGCGGCCCTCAGGGGTGAGCAGTTCTTC	CASSLTGAALRGEQFF
TRBJ2-3	TRBV9	once	-	TGTGCCAGCAGCGCCCTCGCTGGCTCCACAGATACGCAGTATTTT	CASSALAGSTDTQYF
TRBJ2-1	TRBV5-1	once	TRBD2	TGCGCCAGCAGCTTACTTGCGGGGGGGGTTAGCGGATACAGCAATGAGCAGTTCTTC	CASSLLAGGVSGYSNEQFF
TRBJ1-2	TRBV7-2	-	-	TGTGCCAGCAGCTTAGCTGGAGCTCCGCCCTATGGCTACACCTTC	CASSLAGAPPYGYTF
TRBJ1-1	TRBV29-1	-	-	TGCAGCGCATACAGGGTTCCCACTGAAGCTTTCTTT	CSAYRVPTEAFF
TRBJ1-1	TRBV10-1	-	-	TGCGCCAGCAGTGATACAGGGAGGGCTGAAGCTTTCTTT	CASSDTGRAEAFF
TRBJ2-1	TRBV7-3	-	-	TGTGCCAGCAGCTTATCACCTAGCGCGAACAATGAGCAGTTCTTC	CASSLSPSANNEQFF